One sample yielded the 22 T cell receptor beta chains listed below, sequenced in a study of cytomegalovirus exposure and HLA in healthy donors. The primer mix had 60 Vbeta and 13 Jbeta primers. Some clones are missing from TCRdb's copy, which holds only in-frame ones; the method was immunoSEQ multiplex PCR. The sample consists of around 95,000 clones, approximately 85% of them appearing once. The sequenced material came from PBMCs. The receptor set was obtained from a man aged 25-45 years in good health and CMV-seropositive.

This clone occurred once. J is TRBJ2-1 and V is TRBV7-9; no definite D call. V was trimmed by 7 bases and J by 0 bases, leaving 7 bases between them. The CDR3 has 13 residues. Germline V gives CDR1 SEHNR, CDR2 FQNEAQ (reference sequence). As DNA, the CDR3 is TGTGCCAGCACACAGAGCTCCTACAATGAGCAGTTCTTC. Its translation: CASTQSSYNEQFF.

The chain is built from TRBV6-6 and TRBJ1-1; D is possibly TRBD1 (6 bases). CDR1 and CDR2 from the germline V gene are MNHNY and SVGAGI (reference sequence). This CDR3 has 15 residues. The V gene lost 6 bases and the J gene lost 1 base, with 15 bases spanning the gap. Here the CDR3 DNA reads TGTGCCAGCAGAAAACCGGGACAAAGGAACACTGAAGCTTTCTTT. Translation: CASRKPGQRNTEAFF.

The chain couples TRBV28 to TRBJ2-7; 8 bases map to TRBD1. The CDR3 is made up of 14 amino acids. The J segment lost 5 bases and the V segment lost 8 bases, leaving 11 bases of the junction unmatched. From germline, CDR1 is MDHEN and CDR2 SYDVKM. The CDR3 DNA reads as TGTGCCAGCTCTACAGGGGGAACTTACCACGAGCAGTACTTC. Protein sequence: CASSTGGTYHEQYF. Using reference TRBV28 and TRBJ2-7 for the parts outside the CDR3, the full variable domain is DVKVTQSSRYLVKRTGEKVFLECVQDMDHENMFWYRQDPGLGLRLIYFSYDVKMKEKGDIPEGYSVSREKKERFSLILESASTNQTSMYLCASSTGGTYHEQYFGPGTRLTVT.

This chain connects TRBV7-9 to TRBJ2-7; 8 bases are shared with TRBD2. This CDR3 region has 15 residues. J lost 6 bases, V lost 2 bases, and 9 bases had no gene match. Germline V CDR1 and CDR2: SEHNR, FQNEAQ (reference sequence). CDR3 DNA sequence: TGTGCCAGCAGCTTACGGGGGGGCGCCGAGGGCGAGCAGTACTTC. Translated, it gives CASSLRGGAEGEQYF.

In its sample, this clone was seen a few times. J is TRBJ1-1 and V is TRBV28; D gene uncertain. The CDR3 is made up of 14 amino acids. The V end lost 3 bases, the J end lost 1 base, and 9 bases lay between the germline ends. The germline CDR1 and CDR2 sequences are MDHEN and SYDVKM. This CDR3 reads CASSFATGNTEAFF. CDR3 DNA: TGTGCCAGCAGTTTCGCCACGGGGAACACTGAAGCTTTCTTT.

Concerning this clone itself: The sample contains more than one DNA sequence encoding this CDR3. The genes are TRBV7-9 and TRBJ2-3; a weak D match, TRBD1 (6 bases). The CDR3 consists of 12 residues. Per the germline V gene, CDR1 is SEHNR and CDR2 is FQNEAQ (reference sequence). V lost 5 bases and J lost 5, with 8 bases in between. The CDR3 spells CASSTDRDTQYF. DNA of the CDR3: TGTGCCAGCAGCACGGACAGAGATACGCAGTATTTT.

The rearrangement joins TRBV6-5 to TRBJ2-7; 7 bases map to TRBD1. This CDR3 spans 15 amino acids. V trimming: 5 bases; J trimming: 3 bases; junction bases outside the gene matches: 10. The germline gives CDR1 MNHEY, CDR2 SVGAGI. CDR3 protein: CASSPEGASFYEQYF. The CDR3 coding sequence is TGTGCCAGCAGTCCCGAGGGGGCTAGCTTCTACGAGCAGTACTTC.

The CDR3: CASKQGVGELFF. The CDR3 DNA is TGTGCCAGCAAACAGGGCGTAGGGGAGCTGTTTTTT. The chain is built from TRBV27 and TRBJ2-2; weak D call: TRBD1 (6 bases). V was shortened by 7 bases and J by 8 bases, with 11 bases between the two germline ends. CDR3 length: 12 residues. Germline V gene sequence: CDR1 MNHEY, CDR2 SMNVEV (reference sequence).

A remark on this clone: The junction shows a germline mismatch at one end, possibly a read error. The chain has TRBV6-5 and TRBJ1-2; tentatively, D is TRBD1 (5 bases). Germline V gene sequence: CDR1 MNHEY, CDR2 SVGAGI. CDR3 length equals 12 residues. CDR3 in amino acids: CASSSRVDGHTF. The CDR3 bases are TGTGCCAGCAGTTCCAGGGTAGATGGCCACACCTTC.

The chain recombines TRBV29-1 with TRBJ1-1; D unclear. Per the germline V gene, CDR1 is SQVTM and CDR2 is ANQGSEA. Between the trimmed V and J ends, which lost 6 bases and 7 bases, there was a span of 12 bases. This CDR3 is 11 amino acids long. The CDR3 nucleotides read TGCAGCGTATACAGCTCTATTGAAGCTTTCTTT. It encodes CSVYSSIEAFF.

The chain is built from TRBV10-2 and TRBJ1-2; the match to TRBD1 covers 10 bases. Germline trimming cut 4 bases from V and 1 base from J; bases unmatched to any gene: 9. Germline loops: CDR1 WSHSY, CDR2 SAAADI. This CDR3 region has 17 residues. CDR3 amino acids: CASSALGDRGYNYGYTF. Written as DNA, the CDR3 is TGCGCCAGCAGTGCCCTCGGGGACAGGGGATATAACTATGGCTACACCTTC.

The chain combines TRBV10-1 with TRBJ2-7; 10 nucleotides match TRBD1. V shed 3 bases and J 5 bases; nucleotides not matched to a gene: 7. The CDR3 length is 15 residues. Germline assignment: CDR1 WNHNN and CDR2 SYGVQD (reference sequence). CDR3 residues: CASSESGTGAHEQYF. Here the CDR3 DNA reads TGCGCCAGCAGTGAATCCGGGACAGGGGCCCACGAGCAGTACTTC.

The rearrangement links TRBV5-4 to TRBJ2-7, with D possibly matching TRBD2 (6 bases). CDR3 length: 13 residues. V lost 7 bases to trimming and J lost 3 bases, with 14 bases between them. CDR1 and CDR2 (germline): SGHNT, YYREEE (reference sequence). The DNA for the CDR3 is TGTGCCAGCGCCCCGGGGGTCTACTACGAGCAGTACTTC. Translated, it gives CASAPGVYYEQYF. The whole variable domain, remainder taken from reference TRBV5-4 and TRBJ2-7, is ETGVTQSPTHLIKTRGQQVTLRCSSQSGHNTVSWYQQALGQGPQFIFQYYREEENGRGNFPPRFSGLQFPNYSSELNVNALELDDSALYLCASAPGVYYEQYFGPGTRLTVT.

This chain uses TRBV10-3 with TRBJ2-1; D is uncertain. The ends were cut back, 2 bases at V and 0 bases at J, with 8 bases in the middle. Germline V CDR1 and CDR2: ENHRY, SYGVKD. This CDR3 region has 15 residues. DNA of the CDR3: TGTGCCATCAGTGAGGGTGGAGCCTCCTACAATGAGCAGTTCTTC. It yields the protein CAISEGGASYNEQFF.

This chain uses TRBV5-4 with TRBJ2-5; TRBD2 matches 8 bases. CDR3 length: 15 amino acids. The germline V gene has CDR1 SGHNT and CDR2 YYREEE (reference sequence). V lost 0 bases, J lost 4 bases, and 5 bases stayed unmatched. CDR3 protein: CASSLAGLAGETQYF. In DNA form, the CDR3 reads TGTGCCAGCAGCTTGGCTGGACTAGCCGGAGAGACCCAGTACTTC.

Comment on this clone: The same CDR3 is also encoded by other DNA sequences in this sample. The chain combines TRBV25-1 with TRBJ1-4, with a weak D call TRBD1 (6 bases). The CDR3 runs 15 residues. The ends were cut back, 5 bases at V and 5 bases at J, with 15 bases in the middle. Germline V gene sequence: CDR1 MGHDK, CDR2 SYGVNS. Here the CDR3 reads CASSPPGGANEKLFF. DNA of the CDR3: TGTGCCAGCAGTCCCCCGGGGGGGGCGAATGAAAAACTGTTTTTT.

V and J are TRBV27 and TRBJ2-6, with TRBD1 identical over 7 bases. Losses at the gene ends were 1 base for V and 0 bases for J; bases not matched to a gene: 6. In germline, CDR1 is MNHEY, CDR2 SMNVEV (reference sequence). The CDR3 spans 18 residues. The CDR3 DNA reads TGTGCCAGCAGTTTATTGGGACAGCGTAACTCTGGGGCCAACGTCCTGACTTTC. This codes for CASSLLGQRNSGANVLTF.

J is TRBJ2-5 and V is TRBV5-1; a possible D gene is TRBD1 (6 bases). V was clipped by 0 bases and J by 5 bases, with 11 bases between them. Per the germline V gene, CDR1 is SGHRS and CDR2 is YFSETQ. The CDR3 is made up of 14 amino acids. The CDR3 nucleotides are TGCGCCAGCAGCTTGGCAGGGGCCCGGGAGACCCAGTACTTC. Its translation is CASSLAGARETQYF.

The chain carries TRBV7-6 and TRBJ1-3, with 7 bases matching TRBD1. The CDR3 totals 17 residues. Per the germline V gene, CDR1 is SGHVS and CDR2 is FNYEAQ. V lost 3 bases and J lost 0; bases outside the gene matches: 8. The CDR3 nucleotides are TGTGCCAGCAGCTTCGAGATGACAGGGTACTCTGGAAACACCATATATTTT. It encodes CASSFEMTGYSGNTIYF.

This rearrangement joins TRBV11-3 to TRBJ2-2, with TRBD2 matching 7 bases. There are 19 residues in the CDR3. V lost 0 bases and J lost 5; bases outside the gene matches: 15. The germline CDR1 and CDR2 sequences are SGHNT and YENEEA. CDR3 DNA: TGTGCCAGCAGCTTAGATTGGGGAATCAGGGCCGGGGGGACCGGGGAGCTGTTTTTT. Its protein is CASSLDWGIRAGGTGELFF.

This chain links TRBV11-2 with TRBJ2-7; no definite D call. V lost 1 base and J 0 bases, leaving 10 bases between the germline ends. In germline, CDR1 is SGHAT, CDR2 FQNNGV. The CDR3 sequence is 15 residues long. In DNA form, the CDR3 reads TGTGCCAGCAGCTTAGCCCTTGGCCCCTCCTACGAGCAGTACTTC. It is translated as CASSLALGPSYEQYF. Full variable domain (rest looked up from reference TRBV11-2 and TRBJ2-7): EAGVAQSPRYKIIEKRQSVAFWCNPISGHATLYWYQQILGQGPKLLIQFQNNGVVDDSQLPKDRFSAERLKGVDSTLKIQPAKLEDSAVYLCASSLALGPSYEQYFGPGTRLTVT.

CDR3 in amino acids: CASSLNQVQGTNEKLFF. DNA of the CDR3: TGTGCCAGCAGCTTAAATCAGGTTCAGGGGACTAATGAAAAACTGTTTTTT. This rearrangement joins TRBV7-2 to TRBJ1-4; D possibly corresponds to TRBD1 (6 bases). The V gene lost 2 bases and the J gene lost 2 bases, with 15 bases spanning the gap. This CDR3 has 17 amino acids. Per germline, CDR1 SGHTA and CDR2 FQGNSA.